One and the same sample provided the 5 T cell receptor beta chains below, sequenced in a study of regulatory T cells in long-lasting Graves disease (dated by TCRdb to the early 2020s). The library was built by means of multiplex PCR. Instrument on record: Illumina HiSeq 4000. TCR beta libraries were built with iRepertoire HTBI primers and Arm-PCR amplification of CDR3 regions. Starting from the raw public reads, TCRdb applied fastp trimming at Q25, assembled clones with MiXCR and retained in-frame beta chains. All rows with the same CDR3 protein become a single entry with the most common DNA and genes. This sample holds some 400,000 distinct CDR3 sequences; about 16% were observed only once. Over 15% of the sample belongs to the ten largest clones. Interpreted using the paper, the time point label stands for: newly diagnosed GD, antithyroid drugs for less than 3 months. For both TCR sequencing and RNA sequencing, RNA was extracted from PBMCs using TRIzol.

This same sample was also part of a study on T cells in Graves' hyperthyroidism and ophthalmopathy.

The source was peripheral blood mononuclear cells (PBMCs), collected at new diagnosis, from a patient treated with antithyroid drugs. All receptors derive from a woman aged 30 to 39 with Graves disease. Donor details come from another sample of the same person, matched by shared clones.

V is TRBV4-1 and J is TRBJ1-2; tentative D call: TRBD1 (5 bases). There are 14 residues in the CDR3. V was cut by 2 bases and J by 8 bases, with 15 bases left in between. Germline CDR1 is MGHRA and CDR2 is YSYEKL. The CDR3 DNA reads TGCGCCAGCAGCCAAAACCACGGTCGGGACGGCTACACCTTC. Its translation: CASSQNHGRDGYTF.

This clonotype was observed at least ten times. CDR3 residues: CASGRQGGELFF. The CDR3 region has the DNA TGTGCCAGCGGCCGTCAGGGCGGGGAGCTGTTTTTT. This chain joins TRBV27 and TRBJ2-2; perhaps TRBD1 as D (5 bases). Per the germline V gene, CDR1 is MNHEY and CDR2 is SMNVEV (reference sequence). The V end lost 8 bases, the J end lost 7 bases, and 11 bases lay between the germline ends. CDR3 size: 12 residues.

This clonotype was observed a handful of times. The chain has TRBV18 and TRBJ1-4; 9 bases are a match to TRBD1. This CDR3 comprises 17 residues. Trimming took 3 bases from V and 3 from J; bases not matched to a gene: 8. Germline-derived CDR1 and CDR2 are KGHSH and LQKENI. The CDR3 sequence is CASSPLDRGKANEKLFF. CDR3 nucleotides: TGTGCCAGCTCACCCCTAGACAGGGGGAAGGCTAATGAAAAACTGTTTTTT.

This clonotype was seen only a few times. V usage is TRBV27 and J usage is TRBJ1-5, with D perhaps TRBD1 (6 bases). The CDR3 runs to 13 residues. Looked up from germline, CDR1 is MNHEY and CDR2 is SMNVEV (reference sequence). V was clipped by 7 bases and J by 3 bases, with 10 bases between them. The CDR3 DNA reads as TGTGCCAGCACCAGGGGTTACAATCAGCCCCAGCATTTT. Protein: CASTRGYNQPQHF.

The sample holds many counts of this clonotype. This rearrangement joins TRBV28 to TRBJ2-3; TRBD1 matches 10 bases. V was pared by 3 bases and J by 7 bases, with 7 bases of the junction left unmatched. This CDR3 is 15 amino acids long. CDR1 and CDR2 (germline): MDHEN, SYDVKM. Here the CDR3 DNA reads TGTGCCAGCAGTTTTGAGACAGGGGGCGGATATACGCAGTATTTT. Translated, it gives CASSFETGGGYTQYF.